This T cell receptor beta chain was captured by sequencing in a study of T cell changes during pregnancy in multiple sclerosis. With V trimmed by 6 bases and J by 6 bases, 10 bases remained unmatched. Germline CDR1 reads LNHDA; CDR2 reads SQIVND (reference sequence). The CDR3 has 15 amino acids. Clones were read by immunoSEQ multiplex PCR, and TCRdb kept only the in-frame ones, dropping some. The sample shows around 110,000 clones, roughly 92% of them seen only once. The input for sequencing was peripheral blood, taken after pregnancy. The chain joins TRBV19 to TRBJ1-5, with 8 bases that match TRBD1. This clonotype was obtained from a female donor with multiple sclerosis, enrolled in a pregnancy study. The CDR3 DNA follows: TGTGCCAGTAGCACTCAGGGGGCGCCCAGTCAGCCCCAGCATTTT. Translated: CASSTQGAPSQPQHF.